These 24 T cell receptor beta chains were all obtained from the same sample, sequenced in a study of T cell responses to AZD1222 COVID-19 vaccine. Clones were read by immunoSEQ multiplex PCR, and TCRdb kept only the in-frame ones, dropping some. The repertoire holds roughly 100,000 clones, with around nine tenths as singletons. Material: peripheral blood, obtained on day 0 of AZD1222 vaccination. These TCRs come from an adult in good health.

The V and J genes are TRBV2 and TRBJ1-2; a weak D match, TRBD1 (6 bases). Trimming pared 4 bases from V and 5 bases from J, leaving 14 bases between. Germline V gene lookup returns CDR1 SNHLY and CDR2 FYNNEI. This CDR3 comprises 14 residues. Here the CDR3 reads CASSVAGVEYGYTF. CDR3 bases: TGTGCCAGCAGTGTAGCAGGGGTTGAATATGGCTACACCTTC.

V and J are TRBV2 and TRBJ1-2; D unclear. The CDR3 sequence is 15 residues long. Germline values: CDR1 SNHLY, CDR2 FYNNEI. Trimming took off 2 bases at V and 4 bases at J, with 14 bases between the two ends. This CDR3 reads CASSERWSAPYGYTF. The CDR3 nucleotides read TGTGCCAGCAGTGAACGTTGGTCCGCTCCCTATGGCTACACCTTC.

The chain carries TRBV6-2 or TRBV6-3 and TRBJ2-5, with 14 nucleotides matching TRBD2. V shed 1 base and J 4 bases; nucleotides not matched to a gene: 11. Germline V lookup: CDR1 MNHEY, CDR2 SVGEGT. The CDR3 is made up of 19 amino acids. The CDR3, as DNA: TGTGCCAGCAGTTACTATCTCCCGACTAGCGGGAGGGCCAGAGAGACCCAGTACTTC. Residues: CASSYYLPTSGRARETQYF.

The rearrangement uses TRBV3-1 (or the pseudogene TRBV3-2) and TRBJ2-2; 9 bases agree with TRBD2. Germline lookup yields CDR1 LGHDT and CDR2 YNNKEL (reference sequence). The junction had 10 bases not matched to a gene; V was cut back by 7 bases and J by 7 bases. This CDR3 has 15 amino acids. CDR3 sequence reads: CASTPGTSQGGELFF. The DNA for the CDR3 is TGTGCCAGCACCCCGGGGACTAGCCAGGGCGGGGAGCTGTTTTTT.

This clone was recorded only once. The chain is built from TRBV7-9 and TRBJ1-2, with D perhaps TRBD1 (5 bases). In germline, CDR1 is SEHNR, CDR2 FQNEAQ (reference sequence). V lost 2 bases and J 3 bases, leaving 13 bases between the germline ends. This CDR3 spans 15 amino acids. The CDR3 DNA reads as TGTGCCAGCAGCTTAAGGAATACAGGTCACTATGGCTACACCTTC. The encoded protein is CASSLRNTGHYGYTF. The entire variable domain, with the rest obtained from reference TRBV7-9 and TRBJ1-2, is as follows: DTGVSQNPRHKITKRGQNVTFRCDPISEHNRLYWYRQTLGQGPEFLTYFQNEAQLEKSRLLSDRFSAERPKGSFSTLEIQRTEQGDSAMYLCASSLRNTGHYGYTFGSGTRLTVV.

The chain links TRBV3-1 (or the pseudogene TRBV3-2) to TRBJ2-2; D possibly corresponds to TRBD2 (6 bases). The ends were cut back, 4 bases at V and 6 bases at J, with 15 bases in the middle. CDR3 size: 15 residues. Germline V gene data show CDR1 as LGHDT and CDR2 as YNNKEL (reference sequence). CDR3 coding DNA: TGTGCCAGCAGCCCGGGGGAGCGGGTTCCCGGGGAGCTGTTTTTT. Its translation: CASSPGERVPGELFF.

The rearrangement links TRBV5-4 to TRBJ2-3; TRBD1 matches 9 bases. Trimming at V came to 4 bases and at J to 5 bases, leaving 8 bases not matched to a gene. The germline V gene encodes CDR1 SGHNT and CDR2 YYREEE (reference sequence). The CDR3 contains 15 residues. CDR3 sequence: CASSPPGQGRDTQYF. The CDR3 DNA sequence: TGTGCCAGCAGCCCCCCGGGACAGGGCAGAGATACGCAGTATTTT.

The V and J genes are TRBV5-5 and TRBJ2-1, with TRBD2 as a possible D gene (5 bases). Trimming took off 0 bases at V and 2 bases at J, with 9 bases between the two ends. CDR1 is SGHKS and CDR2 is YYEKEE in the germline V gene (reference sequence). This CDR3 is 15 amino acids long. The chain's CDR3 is CASSLEGEAYNEQFF. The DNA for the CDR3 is TGTGCCAGCAGCTTGGAGGGAGAAGCCTACAATGAGCAGTTCTTC.

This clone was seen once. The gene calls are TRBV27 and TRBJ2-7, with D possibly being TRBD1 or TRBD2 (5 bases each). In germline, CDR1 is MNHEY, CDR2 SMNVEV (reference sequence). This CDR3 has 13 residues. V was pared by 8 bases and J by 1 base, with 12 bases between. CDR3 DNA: TGTGCCAGCGGGAGCAGGGCGTCCTACGAGCAGTACTTC. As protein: CASGSRASYEQYF.

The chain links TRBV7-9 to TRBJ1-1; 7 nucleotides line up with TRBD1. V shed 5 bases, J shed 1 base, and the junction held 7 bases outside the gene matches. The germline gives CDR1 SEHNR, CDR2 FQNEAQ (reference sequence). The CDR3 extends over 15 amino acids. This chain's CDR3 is CASSNLRGGNTEAFF. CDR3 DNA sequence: TGTGCCAGCAGCAACCTCAGGGGGGGGAACACTGAAGCTTTCTTT.

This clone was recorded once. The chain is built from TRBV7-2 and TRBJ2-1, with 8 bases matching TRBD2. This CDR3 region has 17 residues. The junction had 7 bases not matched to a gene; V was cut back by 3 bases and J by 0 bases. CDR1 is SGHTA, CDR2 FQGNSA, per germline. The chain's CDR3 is CASSLAGGLSSYNEQFF. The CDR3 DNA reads TGTGCCAGCAGCTTGGCGGGGGGACTCAGCTCCTACAATGAGCAGTTCTTC.

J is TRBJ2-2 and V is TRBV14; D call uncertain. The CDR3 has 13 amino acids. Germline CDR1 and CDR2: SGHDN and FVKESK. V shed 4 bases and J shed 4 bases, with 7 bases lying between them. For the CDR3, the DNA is TGTGCCAGCAGCCTGCAGATCACCGGGGAGCTGTTTTTT. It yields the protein CASSLQITGELFF.

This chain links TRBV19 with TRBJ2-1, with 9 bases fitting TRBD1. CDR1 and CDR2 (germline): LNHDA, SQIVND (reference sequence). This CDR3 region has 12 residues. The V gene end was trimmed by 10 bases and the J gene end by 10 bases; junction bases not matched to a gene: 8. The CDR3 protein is CATKQGAREQFF. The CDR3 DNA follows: TGTGCCACCAAACAGGGGGCGAGAGAGCAGTTCTTC. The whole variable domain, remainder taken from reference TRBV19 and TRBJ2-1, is DGGITQSPKYLFRKEGQNVTLSCEQNLNHDAMYWYRQDPGQGLRLIYYSQIVNDFQKGDIAEGYSVSREKKESFPLTVTSAQKNPTAFYLCATKQGAREQFFGPGTRLTVL.

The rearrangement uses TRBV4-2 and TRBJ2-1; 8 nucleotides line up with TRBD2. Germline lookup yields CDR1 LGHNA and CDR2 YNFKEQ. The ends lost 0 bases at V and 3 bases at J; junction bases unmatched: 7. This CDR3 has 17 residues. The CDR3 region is CASSQETAGVVYNEQFF. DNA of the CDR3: TGTGCCAGCAGCCAAGAAACAGCGGGAGTGGTCTACAATGAGCAGTTCTTC.

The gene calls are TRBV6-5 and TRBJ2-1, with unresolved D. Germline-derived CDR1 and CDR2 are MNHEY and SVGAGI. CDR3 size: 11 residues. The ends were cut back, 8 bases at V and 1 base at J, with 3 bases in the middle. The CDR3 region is CASGSYNEQFF. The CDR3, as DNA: TGTGCCAGCGGGTCCTACAATGAGCAGTTCTTC.

This CDR3 is CASSLFWASGGTGELFF. In DNA form, the CDR3 reads TGTGCCAGCAGCTTGTTTTGGGCTAGCGGAGGCACCGGGGAGCTGTTTTTT. The chain combines TRBV5-4 with TRBJ2-2; 7 positions match TRBD2. Germline trimming cut 1 base from V and 4 bases from J; bases unmatched to any gene: 10. The CDR3 covers 17 residues. Germline CDR1 SGHNT, CDR2 YYREEE (reference sequence).

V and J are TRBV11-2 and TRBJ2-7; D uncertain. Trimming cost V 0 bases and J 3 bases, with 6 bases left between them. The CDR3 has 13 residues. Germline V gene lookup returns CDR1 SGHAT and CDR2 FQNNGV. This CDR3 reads CASSLELHYEQYF. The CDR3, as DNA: TGTGCCAGCAGCTTAGAGCTCCACTACGAGCAGTACTTC.

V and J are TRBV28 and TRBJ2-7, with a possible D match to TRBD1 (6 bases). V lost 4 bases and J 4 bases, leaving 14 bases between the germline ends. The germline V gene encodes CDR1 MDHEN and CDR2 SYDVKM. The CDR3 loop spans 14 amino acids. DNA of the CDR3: TGTGCCAGCAGTTCTCCCGGGACAATATACGAGCAGTACTTC. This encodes CASSSPGTIYEQYF. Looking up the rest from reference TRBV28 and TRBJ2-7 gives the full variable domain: DVKVTQSSRYLVKRTGEKVFLECVQDMDHENMFWYRQDPGLGLRLIYFSYDVKMKEKGDIPEGYSVSREKKERFSLILESASTNQTSMYLCASSSPGTIYEQYFGPGTRLTVT.

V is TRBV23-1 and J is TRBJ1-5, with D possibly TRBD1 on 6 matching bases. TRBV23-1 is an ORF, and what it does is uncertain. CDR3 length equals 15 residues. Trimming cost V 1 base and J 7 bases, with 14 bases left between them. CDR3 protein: CASSQYTGLSQPQHF. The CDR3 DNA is TGCGCCAGCAGTCAATATACAGGGTTGAGCCAGCCCCAGCATTTT.

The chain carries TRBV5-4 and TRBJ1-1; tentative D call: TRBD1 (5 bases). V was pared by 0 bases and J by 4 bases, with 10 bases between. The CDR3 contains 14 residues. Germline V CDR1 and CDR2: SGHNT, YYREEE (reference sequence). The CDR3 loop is CASSLAGISTEAFF. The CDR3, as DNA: TGTGCCAGCAGCTTGGCAGGGATAAGCACTGAAGCTTTCTTT.

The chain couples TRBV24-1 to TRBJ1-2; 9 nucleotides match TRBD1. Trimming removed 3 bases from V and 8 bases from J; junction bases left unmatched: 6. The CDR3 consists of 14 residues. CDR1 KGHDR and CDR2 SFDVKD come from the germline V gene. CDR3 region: CATSDLGQGEGYTF. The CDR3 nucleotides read TGTGCCACCAGTGATCTGGGACAGGGAGAAGGCTACACCTTC.

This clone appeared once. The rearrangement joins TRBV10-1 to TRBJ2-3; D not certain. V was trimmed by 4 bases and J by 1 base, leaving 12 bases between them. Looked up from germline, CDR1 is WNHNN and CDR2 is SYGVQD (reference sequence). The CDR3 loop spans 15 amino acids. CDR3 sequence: CASSGEGLGTDTQYF. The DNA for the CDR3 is TGCGCCAGCAGTGGTGAAGGGCTCGGCACAGATACGCAGTATTTT.

The DNA of the CDR3 is TGCGCCAGCAGCCCTGACACCGGGGAGCTGTTTTTT. Protein: CASSPDTGELFF. The chain is built from TRBV5-1 and TRBJ2-2; no reliable D call. V was shortened by 4 bases and J by 3 bases, with 4 bases between the two germline ends. This CDR3 comprises 12 residues. Per the germline V gene, CDR1 is SGHRS and CDR2 is YFSETQ.

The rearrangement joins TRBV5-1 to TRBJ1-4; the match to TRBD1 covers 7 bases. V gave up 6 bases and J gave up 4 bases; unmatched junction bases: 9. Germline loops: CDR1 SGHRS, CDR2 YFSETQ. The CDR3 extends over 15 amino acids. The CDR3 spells CASTNQGGINEKLFF. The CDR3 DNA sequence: TGCGCCAGCACCAACCAGGGGGGGATTAATGAAAAACTGTTTTTT.